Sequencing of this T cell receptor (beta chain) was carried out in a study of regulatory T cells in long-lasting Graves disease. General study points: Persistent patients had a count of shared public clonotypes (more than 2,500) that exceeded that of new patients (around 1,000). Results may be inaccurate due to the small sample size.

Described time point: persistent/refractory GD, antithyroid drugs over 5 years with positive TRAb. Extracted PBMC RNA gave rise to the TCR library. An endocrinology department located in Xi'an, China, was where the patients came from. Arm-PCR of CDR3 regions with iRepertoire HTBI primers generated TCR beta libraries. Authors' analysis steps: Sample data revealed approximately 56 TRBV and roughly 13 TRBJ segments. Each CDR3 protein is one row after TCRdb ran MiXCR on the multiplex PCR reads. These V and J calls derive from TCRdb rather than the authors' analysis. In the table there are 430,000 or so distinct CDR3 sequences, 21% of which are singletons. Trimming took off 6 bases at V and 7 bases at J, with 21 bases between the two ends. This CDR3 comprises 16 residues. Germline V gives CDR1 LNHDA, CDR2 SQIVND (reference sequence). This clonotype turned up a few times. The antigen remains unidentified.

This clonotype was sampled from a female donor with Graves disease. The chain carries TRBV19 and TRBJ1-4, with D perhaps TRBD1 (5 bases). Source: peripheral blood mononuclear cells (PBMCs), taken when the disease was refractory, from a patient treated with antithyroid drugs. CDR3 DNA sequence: TGTGCCAGTAGACCGGGGCCTAGAGGCAAAGGTGAAAAACTGTTTTTT. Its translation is CASRPGPRGKGEKLFF.